The TCR beta chain under discussion was sequenced for a study of blood T cell repertoires in COVID-19. Turning to the study itself: Samples taken during acute and convalescent COVID-19 were collected in the United States, Italy and Spain. PBMCs, B-cell-depleted T cells, or T cells provided the cDNA or gDNA that made up the material.

Original handling: For nucleated cells, counts were estimated from reference gene primer amplification. Libraries were prepared by immunoSEQ multiplex PCR; TCRdb keeps only in-frame clonotypes and omits some of them. From that table come the V and J calls and clone size; the DNA was used to work out D and trimming. The sample records over 50,000 clones, more than 80% being singletons. V gave up 6 bases and J gave up 4 bases; unmatched junction bases: 1. CDR1 and CDR2 (germline): SGHAT, FQNNGV. The CDR3 is 12 residues long. The clonotype comes from a human donor with active COVID-19. The donor label of this sample is uncertain. The V call is TRBV11-2, the J call TRBJ2-7, with TRBD2 matching over 9 bases. Sequencing was performed on peripheral blood. The CDR3 coding sequence is TGTGCCAGCAGTCTAGCGGGGTACGAGCAGTACGTC. Translated: CASSLAGYEQYV.